This TCR beta chain was captured by sequencing in a study of blood T cell repertoires in COVID-19 (dated by TCRdb to 2019 to 2021). For the study in its entirety: The collaborator samples originated in the United States, Italy and Spain and spanned the acute and convalescent phases of COVID-19. The prospective study material was composed of cDNA or gDNA derived from T cells, B-cell-depleted T cells, or PBMCs. Deeply sampled blood TCRbeta repertoires from subjects exposed to, actively infected with, or recovered from COVID-19 were included in the dataset. The repertoires were released in a freely available public database meant as a resource for research on the immune response to SARS-CoV-2. The samples were drawn from two sources: the first 160 participants of the ongoing ImmuneRACE study, and 1,254 subjects contributed by 6 global collaborators. Nearly every sample came with metadata listing a de-identified subject ID, COVID-19 status, age in years and sex. Where available, HLA class I and class II types were taken from metadata supplied by the sample provider and were not determined by assay-based typing.

The germline V gene (reference sequence) provides CDR1 SGHKS and CDR2 YYEKEE. From the cysteine up to the phenylalanine, the CDR3 has a length of 15 residues. Of the read, only the CDR3 DNA is kept; its 45 bases are in frame from base 1. The germline ends are 14 bases apart after V is trimmed by 4 bases and J by 4 bases. Here is what the overall study found, with its caveats: The amount of clinical and demographic metadata varied by source and participant and was provided uncurated.

The collaborating institutions used their own protocols to collect whole blood in K2EDTA tubes. For TCRbeta analysis, collaborator samples were shipped as frozen whole blood, as isolated PBMCs, or as DNA extracted from either sample type. TCRbeta CDR3 regions were amplified from genomic DNA using the immunoSEQ Assay, a bias-controlled multiplex PCR. As for the original processing: Within the assay, amplification of reference gene primers was used to estimate how many nucleated cells each sample contained. To quantify the absolute abundance of each unique TCRbeta CDR3 rearrangement, sequence reads were collapsed and filtered. Productive Simpson clonality was computed per sample as the square root of Simpson's diversity index over productive rearrangements. Held by TCRdb, this immuneACCESS table contains in-frame sequences only and omits some clones. Under half of the omission traces to an unresolved V gene where checked; the cause of the rest is unknown. V and J calls plus clone size are reproduced from that table; the DNA served to infer D and trimming. The sample profile shows some 45,000 clones; over 70% of them were found once. The ten most abundant clones make up roughly 19% of the sample.

A note on this clone: The target of this receptor is not known. Qualities for individual bases were not recorded, and no much larger clone is one base off.

This receptor was identified in a man between 65 and 85 years old with acute or convalescent COVID-19. The chain couples TRBV5-5 to TRBJ2-2; matching of 6 bases hints at TRBD1 as the D gene. Sequenced: peripheral blood. The CDR3: CASSKGVTATGELFF. The DNA reads TGTGCCAGCAGCAAGGGGGTTACGGCCACCGGGGAGCTGTTTTTT.